The source of this T cell receptor beta chain is a study of Ad26.COV2.S vaccination and SARS-CoV-2 variants. Overall study context: Donor was assigned to the Ad26.COV2.S arm of trial COV1001. Intramuscular Ad26.COV2.S at 5x10^10 or 1x10^11 viral particles.

As to this clone: Its antigen is unidentified.

Study results and caveats: It was found that vaccine and placebo recipients had similar non-spike TCR breadth. People given the vaccine had a wider spike-specific TCR breadth than placebo recipients did.

Documented treatment: around 19 received Ad26.COV2.S at low or high dose, single or two shots; about 5 received placebo; per-sample allocation not given. Sampling was performed 63 days after the first vaccine or placebo injection. The CDR3 runs 12 residues. V was clipped by 6 bases and J by 4 bases, with 9 bases between them. The germline gives CDR1 SGHDN, CDR2 FVKESK. Profiling relied on immunoSEQ multiplex PCR, and the TCRdb table lists in-frame clones only, not all of them. The sample yields a few hundred thousand clones, 75% to 95% seen once. The starting material was peripheral blood, obtained in a trial of Ad26.COV2.S vaccine versus placebo. The receptor was isolated from a person aged 18 to 65 who received the Ad26.COV2.S COVID-19 vaccine or a placebo. The rearrangement uses TRBV14 and TRBJ2-5; maybe TRBD2 (5 bases). This CDR3 reads CASSPGRETQYF. The CDR3 DNA sequence: TGTGCCAGCAGTCCGGGAAGAGAGACCCAGTACTTC.